A selection of T cell receptor beta chains follows, all from one sample in a study of graft-versus-host responses after intestinal transplantation. The repertoire was sequenced with immunoSEQ multiplex PCR; TCRdb's copy has only in-frame clones and lacks some. The data contain around 100,000 clones, more than 85% of them singletons. Which antigens these TCRs recognize remains unknown. Material: unstimulated CD4+ T cells sorted from spleen or lymph node cells, obtained before transplant. These receptors were collected from a human donor who was the organ donor for an intestinal transplant. The CDR3 runs from the conserved cysteine through the conserved F or W. A D gene is named only where the DNA matches it firmly. Size tells how often a clone was seen (once, few, many) or the class of an expanded clone, and some rows leave it out.

d_call	clone_size	j_call	v_call	cdr3_nt	cdr3_aa
-	-	TRBJ2-7	TRBV4-2	TGTGCCAGCAGCCGCGGAGAACTTGAATCGGGCGAGCAGTACTTC	CASSRGELESGEQYF
-	-	TRBJ2-3	TRBV7-9	TGTGCCAGCAGCCAGACGACAGATACGCAGTATTTT	CASSQTTDTQYF
-	-	TRBJ2-7	TRBV7-2	TGTGCCAGCAGCTTAGACCATTGGAAGGGACTCTACGAGCAGTACTTC	CASSLDHWKGLYEQYF
TRBD2	-	TRBJ2-3	TRBV19	TGTGCCACACGGGGGAGAAGACTAGCGCTTGGAGATACGCAGTATTTT	CATRGRRLALGDTQYF
-	-	TRBJ1-1	TRBV6-6	TGTGCCAGCAGACCGGACATCCGGATAGCTTTCTTT	CASRPDIRIAFF
TRBD1	-	TRBJ1-6	TRBV27	TGTGCCAGCAAACCAGGGGGCACCTATAATTCACCCCTCCACTTT	CASKPGGTYNSPLHF
-	-	TRBJ2-3	TRBV10-2	TGCGCCAGCAGACAGGGGAGGGCGGATACGCAGTATTTT	CASRQGRADTQYF
TRBD1	-	TRBJ2-3	TRBV29-1	TGCAGCGGCGGGACAGGGTTTAGCACAGATACGCAGTATTTT	CSGGTGFSTDTQYF
-	-	TRBJ2-1	TRBV9	TGTGCCAGCAGCGTAGGAATGGGTGAGCAGTTCTTC	CASSVGMGEQFF
-	-	TRBJ1-2	TRBV25-1	TGTGCCAGCAGTGTCACGGACCGCTATGGCTACACCTTC	CASSVTDRYGYTF
-	-	TRBJ1-2	TRBV30	TGTGCCTGGGAAGGGACGGGGGCTGGCGGCTACACCTTC	CAWEGTGAGGYTF
-	few	TRBJ1-6	TRBV6-5	TGTGCCAGTTACAGGAGCTCCTATAATTCACCCCTCCACTTT	CASYRSSYNSPLHF
-	-	TRBJ1-4	TRBV11-2	TGTGCCAGCAGCCCGGGTGAGGGGGGGAATGAAAAACTGTTTTTT	CASSPGEGGNEKLFF
-	-	TRBJ1-2	TRBV5-1	TGCGCCAGCAGCTACGCCACGGGCACTAACTATGGCTACACCTTC	CASSYATGTNYGYTF
-	-	TRBJ1-1	TRBV19	TGTGCCAGTAGGATAGAGGACAGCTATAACACTGAAGCTTTCTTT	CASRIEDSYNTEAFF
TRBD1	once	TRBJ2-3	TRBV5-4	TGTGCCAGCAGCTACCGGACAGGTGCTAGCACAGATACGCAGTATTTT	CASSYRTGASTDTQYF
-	-	TRBJ2-5	TRBV11-2	TGTGCCAGCAGCTTGCAGGGGTGGGAGACCCAGTACTTC	CASSLQGWETQYF
-	-	TRBJ1-1	TRBV27	TGTGCCAGCTGGACAGTTGGGTTGAACACTGAAGCTTTCTTT	CASWTVGLNTEAFF
-	-	TRBJ2-7	TRBV30	TGTGCCTGGAGATGGGGATACGAGCAGTACTTC	CAWRWGYEQYF
-	-	TRBJ1-1	TRBV11-2	TGTGCCAGCAGCTCGGTCGGAGGGCGGTCCACTGAAGCTTTCTTT	CASSSVGGRSTEAFF
-	-	TRBJ1-6	TRBV29-1	TGCAGCGTCGGTACAGATAATAATTCACCCCTCCACTTT	CSVGTDNNSPLHF
-	-	TRBJ2-7	TRBV27	TGTGCCAGCACCCGAGAGGAGCAGTACTTC	CASTREEQYF
-	many	TRBJ1-6	TRBV11-1	TGTGCCAGCAGTCTAAAGACCCGACAGCTTCAGAATTCACCCCTCCACTTT	CASSLKTRQLQNSPLHF
TRBD2	-	TRBJ2-3	TRBV9	TGTGCCAGCAGTCCCGGACTAGCCCGCACAGATACGCAGTATTTT	CASSPGLARTDTQYF
-	-	TRBJ2-5	TRBV7-9	TGTGCCAGCAGCCCGTACAGGGCACCAAAGCGGGAGACCCAGTACTTC	CASSPYRAPKRETQYF
-	-	TRBJ1-1	TRBV7-7	TGTGCCAGCAGCTTACAAGAAAACACTGAAGCTTTCTTT	CASSLQENTEAFF
-	-	TRBJ1-1	TRBV6-6	TGTGCCAGCAGTTACGCAAACACTGAAGCTTTCTTT	CASSYANTEAFF
TRBD1	few	TRBJ1-2	TRBV7-9	TGTGCCAGCAGCCGGACGGGACAGGGGACATATGGCTACACCTTC	CASSRTGQGTYGYTF
-	-	TRBJ2-1	TRBV12-5	TGTGCTAGTGGTTTGTCGCGCAATGAGCAGTTCTTC	CASGLSRNEQFF